Listed below are T cell receptor beta chains from one sample, sequenced in a study of blood T cell repertoires in COVID-19. Only in-frame clones appear in the TCRdb table, and some are missing; sequencing was by immunoSEQ multiplex PCR. Of 310,000 or so clones in the sample, roughly 91% were seen once. The source material was peripheral blood. These receptors were obtained from a man in his forties or fifties with active or convalescent COVID-19. Both conserved end residues are part of each CDR3. The D gene is left open where the match is weak. Expanded clones are given a class, and other clones once, few, many or no size at all.

d_call,clone_size,j_call,v_call,cdr3_aa,cdr3_nt
-,-,TRBJ2-5,TRBV25-1,CASSHPGGETQYF,TGTGCCAGCAGTCACCCCGGAGGAGAGACCCAGTACTTC
-,few,TRBJ1-4,TRBV5-1,CASSHQAGREKLFF,TGCGCCAGCAGCCACCAGGCAGGGCGGGAAAAACTGTTTTTT
-,few,TRBJ1-2,TRBV6-6,CASSSLSVGNYGYTF,TGTGCCAGCAGTTCTTTATCGGTGGGCAACTATGGCTACACCTTC
-,once,TRBJ2-3,TRBV7-3,CASSLRPAQGGDTQYF,TGTGCCAGCAGCCTCCGACCCGCGCAGGGAGGAGATACGCAGTATTTT
-,-,TRBJ2-7,TRBV19,CASSTGGPSSYEQYF,TGTGCCAGTAGCACGGGGGGCCCAAGCTCCTACGAGCAGTACTTC
TRBD2,-,TRBJ2-7,TRBV18,CASSPTSGRIYEQYF,TGTGCCAGCTCACCAACTAGCGGGAGGATATACGAGCAGTACTTC
TRBD1,-,TRBJ2-5,TRBV2,CAVRDSGETQYF,TGTGCCGTCCGGGACAGTGGGGAGACCCAGTACTTC
TRBD2,-,TRBJ2-5,TRBV9,CASSVGRGQETQYF,TGTGCCAGCAGCGTAGGGCGGGGGCAAGAGACCCAGTACTTC
TRBD1,-,TRBJ1-3,TRBV10-3,CAISSRTGVTGGNTIYF,TGTGCCATCAGTAGTCGGACAGGGGTAACGGGAGGAAACACCATATATTTT
-,-,TRBJ1-6,TRBV4-3,CASSLYWIGGNSPLHF,TGCGCCAGCAGCCTATACTGGATCGGGGGAAATTCACCCCTCCACTTT
TRBD2,-,TRBJ2-5,TRBV3-1/TRBV3-2,CASSPTGGPQETQYF,TGTGCCAGCAGTCCTACGGGGGGGCCACAAGAGACCCAGTACTTC
TRBD2,-,TRBJ2-7,TRBV27,CASSFGRGGEYEQYF,TGTGCCAGCAGTTTCGGGCGGGGGGGAGAGTACGAGCAGTACTTC
-,few,TRBJ1-4,TRBV5-1,CASSLDQANEKLFF,TGCGCCAGCAGCTTGGACCAGGCTAATGAAAAACTGTTTTTT
-,-,TRBJ2-1,TRBV11-1,CASSLVITDNEQFF,TGTGCCAGCAGCTTAGTAATTACAGACAATGAGCAGTTCTTC
TRBD1,-,TRBJ2-5,TRBV7-7,CASSRVPGQGSETQYF,TGTGCTAGCAGCAGGGTCCCGGGACAGGGATCAGAGACCCAGTACTTC
TRBD1,-,TRBJ1-6,TRBV27,CASSLTGESPLHF,TGTGCCAGCAGTTTGACAGGGGAATCACCCCTCCACTTT
-,-,TRBJ2-7,TRBV6-6,CATLRGGPYEQYF,TGTGCCACCCTCCGAGGGGGACCCTACGAGCAGTACTTC
-,-,TRBJ2-3,TRBV9,CASSAPAGADTQYF,TGTGCCAGCAGCGCCCCGGCAGGTGCAGATACGCAGTATTTT
TRBD2,once,TRBJ2-3,TRBV24-1,CATSDIAGGIDTQYF,TGTGCCACCAGTGATATAGCGGGAGGGATAGATACGCAGTATTTT
-,-,TRBJ1-6,TRBV7-8,CASSSQLGSPLHF,TGTGCCAGCAGCTCCCAACTTGGTTCACCCCTCCACTTT
-,-,TRBJ2-3,TRBV28,CASSSGTPRARNTQYF,TGTGCCAGCAGTTCAGGGACTCCCAGAGCCCGTAATACGCAGTATTTT
-,-,TRBJ2-3,TRBV2,CASSENPGTDTQYF,TGTGCCAGCAGTGAAAATCCGGGCACAGATACGCAGTATTTT
TRBD2,-,TRBJ2-1,TRBV5-1,CASRRGLAGYNEQFF,TGCGCCAGCAGACGGGGACTAGCGGGATATAATGAGCAGTTCTTC
-,-,TRBJ1-4,TRBV7-9,CASSLDSVEKLFF,TGTGCCAGCAGCTTAGACTCGGTTGAAAAACTGTTTTTT
-,-,TRBJ1-5,TRBV19,CASSILRAGGYSNQPQHF,TGTGCCAGTAGTATCCTCAGGGCAGGAGGGTATAGCAATCAGCCCCAGCATTTT
-,few,TRBJ1-3,TRBV18,CASSPAGLPGNTIYF,TGTGCCAGCTCTCCGGCAGGGCTCCCTGGAAACACCATATATTTT
-,-,TRBJ2-1,TRBV7-6,CASSLASYNEQFF,TGTGCCAGCAGCTTAGCTAGTTACAATGAGCAGTTCTTC
-,-,TRBJ2-2,TRBV5-4,CASRVANTGELFF,TGCGCCAGTCGAGTCGCGAACACCGGGGAGCTGTTTTTT
TRBD1,-,TRBJ2-2,TRBV5-1,CASSQGQGVDTGELFF,TGCGCCAGCAGCCAAGGACAGGGTGTTGACACCGGGGAGCTGTTTTTT
-,-,TRBJ1-2,TRBV30,CACRTAYGYTF,TGTGCTTGCAGGACAGCCTATGGCTACACCTTC
TRBD1,-,TRBJ1-2,TRBV6-5,CASSRGQGLGYTF,TGTGCCAGCAGTAGGGGACAGGGGCTAGGCTACACCTTC
-,-,TRBJ1-6,TRBV28,CASSLGGSPNSPLHF,TGTGCCAGCAGTTTAGGAGGGAGTCCTAATTCACCCCTCCACTTT
-,-,TRBJ1-1,TRBV14,CASSDREAFF,TGTGCCAGCAGCGACAGGGAAGCTTTCTTT
-,-,TRBJ1-2,TRBV7-2,CASSPSMLGYGYTF,TGTGCCAGCAGCCCAAGCATGCTTGGCTATGGCTACACCTTC
TRBD1,-,TRBJ2-6,TRBV28,CASNRGYGANVLTF,TGTGCCAGTAACAGGGGTTATGGGGCCAACGTCCTGACTTTC
TRBD1,-,TRBJ2-7,TRBV5-4,CASSFRDRATYEQYF,TGTGCCAGCAGCTTCCGGGACAGGGCCACCTACGAGCAGTACTTC
TRBD1,-,TRBJ1-6,TRBV11-2,CASSYLTGGDSPLHF,TGTGCCAGCAGCTACCTTACAGGGGGCGATTCACCCCTCCACTTT
-,once,TRBJ1-2,TRBV5-1,CASSPGNDYGYTF,TGCGCCAGCAGCCCAGGGAACGACTATGGCTACACCTTC
-,once,TRBJ1-2,TRBV28,CASTLFPDYGYTF,TGTGCCAGCACCCTTTTTCCGGACTATGGCTACACCTTC
TRBD2,-,TRBJ2-7,TRBV9,CASSAAGGRPYEQYF,TGTGCCAGCAGCGCCGCGGGAGGTCGGCCCTACGAGCAGTACTTC
-,-,TRBJ2-2,TRBV30,CAWSVLSTGELFF,TGTGCCTGGAGTGTACTGAGCACCGGGGAGCTGTTTTTT
-,-,TRBJ1-4,TRBV29-1,CSVGWGQNEKLFF,TGCAGCGTTGGGTGGGGACAAAATGAAAAACTGTTTTTT
TRBD2,-,TRBJ2-1,TRBV14,CASSTGGSSYNEQFF,TGTGCCAGCAGCACGGGGGGGAGCTCCTACAATGAGCAGTTCTTC
TRBD1,-,TRBJ1-4,TRBV7-6,CASSSGTVNEKLFF,TGTGCCAGCAGCTCCGGGACAGTTAATGAAAAACTGTTTTTT
TRBD2,-,TRBJ2-3,TRBV7-2,CASSQLAGGTDTQYF,TGTGCCAGCAGCCAACTAGCGGGGGGCACAGATACGCAGTATTTT
-,few,TRBJ1-2,TRBV5-5,CASSPTGQINYGYTF,TGTGCCAGCAGCCCCACAGGACAGATTAACTATGGCTACACCTTC
-,-,TRBJ1-5,TRBV18,CASSVAPNQPQHF,TGTGCCAGCTCAGTAGCCCCCAATCAGCCCCAGCATTTT
TRBD1,few,TRBJ2-2,TRBV28,CASSLMQIQGDELFF,TGTGCCAGCAGTTTAATGCAAATACAGGGGGACGAGCTGTTTTTT
TRBD1,once,TRBJ1-6,TRBV18,CASSPAPQGRYSDSPLHF,TGTGCCAGCTCACCCGCCCCACAGGGGCGATATAGTGATTCACCCCTCCACTTT
-,-,TRBJ1-5,TRBV24-1,CATGGGGSQPQHF,TGTGCCACCGGTGGGGGGGGGAGTCAGCCCCAGCATTTT
TRBD1,-,TRBJ1-4,TRBV5-8,CASSRQGGSSTNEKLFF,TGTGCCAGCAGCCGACAGGGGGGCTCATCAACTAATGAAAAACTGTTTTTT
-,-,TRBJ1-5,TRBV6-2/TRBV6-3,CASSYLDLFQPQHF,TGTGCCAGCAGTTACCTGGACTTATTTCAGCCCCAGCATTTT